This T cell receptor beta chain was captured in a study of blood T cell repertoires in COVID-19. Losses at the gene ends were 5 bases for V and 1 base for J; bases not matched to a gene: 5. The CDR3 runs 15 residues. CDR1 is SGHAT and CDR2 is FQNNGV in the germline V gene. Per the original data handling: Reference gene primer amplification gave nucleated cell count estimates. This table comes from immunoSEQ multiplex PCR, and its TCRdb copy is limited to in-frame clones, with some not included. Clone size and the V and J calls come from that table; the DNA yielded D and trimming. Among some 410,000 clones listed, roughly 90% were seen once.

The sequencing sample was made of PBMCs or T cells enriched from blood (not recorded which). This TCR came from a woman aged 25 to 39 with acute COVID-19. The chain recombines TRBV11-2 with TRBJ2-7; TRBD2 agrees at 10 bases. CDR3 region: CASSPWTSGSYEQYF. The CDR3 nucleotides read TGTGCCAGCAGCCCATGGACTAGCGGATCCTACGAGCAGTACTTC. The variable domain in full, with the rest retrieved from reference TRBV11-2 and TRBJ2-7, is EAGVAQSPRYKIIEKRQSVAFWCNPISGHATLYWYQQILGQGPKLLIQFQNNGVVDDSQLPKDRFSAERLKGVDSTLKIQPAKLEDSAVYLCASSPWTSGSYEQYFGPGTRLTVT.